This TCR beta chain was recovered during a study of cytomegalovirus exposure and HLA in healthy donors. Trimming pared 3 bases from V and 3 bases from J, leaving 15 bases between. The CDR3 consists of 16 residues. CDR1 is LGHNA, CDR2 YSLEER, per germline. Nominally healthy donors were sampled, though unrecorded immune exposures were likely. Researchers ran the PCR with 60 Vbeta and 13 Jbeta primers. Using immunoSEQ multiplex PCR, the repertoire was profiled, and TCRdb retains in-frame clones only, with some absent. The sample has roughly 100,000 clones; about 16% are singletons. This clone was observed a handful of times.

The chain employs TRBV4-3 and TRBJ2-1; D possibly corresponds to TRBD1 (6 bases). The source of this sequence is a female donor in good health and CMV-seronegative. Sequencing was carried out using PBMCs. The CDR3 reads CASSQIFRDNYNEQFF. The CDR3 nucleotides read TGCGCCAGCAGCCAGATATTCCGGGACAACTACAATGAGCAGTTCTTC.